This T cell receptor (beta chain) emerged from a study of T-cell reconstitution after alpha-beta-depleted transplantation in children. Unique molecular identifiers featured in how the TCRbeta library was prepared. TCRdb independently ran MiXCR on the PCR reads; one entry per CDR3 protein. The sample includes about 980,000 distinct CDR3 sequences, about 26% of them seen just once. This CDR3 region has 12 residues. Per germline, CDR1 SQVTM and CDR2 ANQGSEA. Trimming pared 0 bases from V and 7 bases from J, leaving 10 bases between. This clonotype was observed a few times. The input for sequencing was PBMCs, mostly from graft donor cells, taken 360 days after TCRalphabeta/CD19-depleted stem cell transplant. This sequence originates from a boy under two years old who had a stem cell transplant for SCID, so the T cells may come from the graft donor. V gene TRBV29-1 combines with J gene TRBJ2-7, with D hard to call. The CDR3 region is CSVEDLSQEQYF. CDR3 coding DNA: TGCAGCGTTGAAGATCTTTCACAGGAGCAGTACTTC.